The clone carrying this TCR beta chain was counted a few times. Antigen unknown. This CDR3 is built from 14 residues. Germline V CDR1 and CDR2: SGDLS, YYNGEE. Trimming cost V 4 bases and J 7 bases; bases outside gene matches: 6. This entry is derived from a study of CD8 T cells in ankylosing spondylitis. Study-wide points: Disease-linked clones were reportedly significantly enriched in matched ankylosing spondylitis synovial fluid. Previously reported in reactive arthritis synovial fluid and blood were some of the motif variants. One TCR beta motif, made up of 7 or 8 highly homologous variants, appeared characteristic of ankylosing spondylitis blood.

TCRdb independently ran MiXCR on the 5' RACE reads; one entry per CDR3 protein. The data contain about 540,000 distinct CDR3 sequences, roughly 13% of them singletons. The sequence came from a male donor with ankylosing spondylitis. This chain connects TRBV9 to TRBJ2-7; 12 bases map to TRBD1. Source material: blood, either unsorted or a sorted T cell fraction (not recorded which). CDR3 in amino acids: CASSMGQGAYEQYF. Here the CDR3 DNA reads TGTGCCAGCAGCATGGGACAGGGGGCGTATGAGCAGTACTTC.